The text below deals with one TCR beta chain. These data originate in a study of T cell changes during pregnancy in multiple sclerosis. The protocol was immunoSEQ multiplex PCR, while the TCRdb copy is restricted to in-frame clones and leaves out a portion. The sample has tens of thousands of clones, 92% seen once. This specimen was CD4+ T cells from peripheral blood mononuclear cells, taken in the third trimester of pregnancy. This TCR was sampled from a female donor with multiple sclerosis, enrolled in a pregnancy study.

This CDR3 is CASSAPGYGYTF. CDR3 in DNA: TGTGCCAGCAGCGCCCCAGGTTATGGCTACACCTTC. V and J are TRBV9 and TRBJ1-2; D unclear. The CDR3 consists of 12 residues. V gave up 3 bases and J gave up 5 bases, with 8 bases separating them. Germline-derived CDR1 and CDR2 are SGDLS and YYNGEE.